The clone carrying this T cell receptor (beta chain) came up a few times. Its antigen is currently unknown. At the DNA level, this CDR3 is encoded by other sequences in the same sample as well. CD4+ T cells from unexposed donors were obtained before the COVID-19 pandemic (2011-2018). Naive and memory CD4+ T cells were separated from cryopreserved PBMCs. Germline V gene lookup returns CDR1 MNHEY and CDR2 SVGAGI. The CDR3 length is 11 residues. Trimming took off 9 bases at V and 3 bases at J, with 9 bases between the two ends. The record originates from a study of CD4 T cells in relation to SARS-CoV-2 and coronaviruses. Study-wide findings and caveats: Samples before the pandemic and after infection were not matched within any donor. Crossreactive clones expanded significantly less to SARS-CoV-2 than monoreactive clones.

Data came from immunoSEQ multiplex PCR; TCRdb stores just in-frame clones and leaves some out. Seen here are about 59,000 clones, roughly 85% observed once, and the top ten hold approximately 1.4%. The receptor's source is a human donor in good health. Sequenced input: memory CD4+ T cells from PBMCs. This sequence joins TRBV6-5 and TRBJ2-7; D gene ambiguous. This chain's CDR3 is CASSPHYEQYF. The CDR3 DNA reads as TGTGCCAGTAGCCCCCACTACGAGCAGTACTTC.